This T cell receptor (beta chain) is from a study of shared clonotypes between healthy human individuals. The CDR3 extends over 15 amino acids. Trimming pared 4 bases from V and 4 bases from J, leaving 17 bases between. Germline CDR1 SGHTA, CDR2 FQGNSA. Findings and limits, study-wide: Richness estimates generally favored naive over memory subsets. Sampling covered blood only; tissue repertoires likely differ.

Execution of the assay was at deep level. Profiled with immunoSEQ multiplex PCR; TCRdb holds only in-frame clones, not every one. The data show a few hundred thousand clones, with more than 60% seen just once and about 10% held by the top ten. Remarks on this clone: As yet, its antigen is unknown.

Sequencing was done on a sample of memory CD4+ T cells sorted from blood. This sample's subset: CD45RA-negative fraction. This receptor was taken from a man aged 25 to 40 in good health. V is TRBV7-2 and J is TRBJ2-7; D is perhaps TRBD2 (5 bases). The CDR3 nucleotides are TGTGCCAGCAGCTATAAGCCGGGAACCTTTTACGAGCAGTACTTC. Translation gives CASSYKPGTFYEQYF.